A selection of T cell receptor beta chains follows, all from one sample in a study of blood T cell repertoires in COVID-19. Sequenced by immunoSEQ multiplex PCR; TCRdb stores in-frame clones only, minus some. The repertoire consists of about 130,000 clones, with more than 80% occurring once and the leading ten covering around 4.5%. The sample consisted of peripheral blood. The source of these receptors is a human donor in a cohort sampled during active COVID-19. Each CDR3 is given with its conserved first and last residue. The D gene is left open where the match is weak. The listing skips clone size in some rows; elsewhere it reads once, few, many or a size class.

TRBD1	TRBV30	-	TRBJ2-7	CAWSFGQGMYEQYF	TGTGCCTGGAGCTTTGGACAGGGGATGTACGAGCAGTACTTC
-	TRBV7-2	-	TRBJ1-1	CASSLLLVNTEAFF	TGTGCCAGCAGCTTACTTTTAGTGAACACTGAAGCTTTCTTT
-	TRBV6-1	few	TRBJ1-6	CASSDSGNNSPLHF	TGTGCCAGCAGTGACAGTGGTAATAATTCACCCCTCCACTTT
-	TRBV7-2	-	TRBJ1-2	CASSPGELGGYGYTF	TGTGCCAGCAGCCCCGGGGAGCTTGGTGGGTATGGCTACACCTTC
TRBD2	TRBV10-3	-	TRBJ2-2	CAISESAGGTGELFF	TGTGCCATCAGTGAGAGTGCGGGGGGAACCGGGGAGCTGTTTTTT
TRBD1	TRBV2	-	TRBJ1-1	CASRERTGGRGTEAFF	TGTGCCAGCAGAGAAAGGACAGGGGGCCGGGGCACTGAAGCTTTCTTT
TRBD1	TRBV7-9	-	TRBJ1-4	CASSLDRGGEKLFF	TGTGCCAGCAGCTTGGACAGGGGAGGGGAAAAACTGTTTTTT
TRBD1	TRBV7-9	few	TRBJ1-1	CASSLGQGAFF	TGTGCCAGCAGCTTAGGACAGGGAGCTTTCTTT
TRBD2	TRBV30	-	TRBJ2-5	CAWSVSAGGETQYF	TGTGCCTGGAGTGTATCGGCGGGGGGAGAGACCCAGTACTTC
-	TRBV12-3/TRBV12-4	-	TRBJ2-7	CASGGQYEQYF	TGTGCCAGCGGGGGCCAGTACGAGCAGTACTTC
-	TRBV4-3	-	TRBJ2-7	CASSQVRGLYEQYF	TGCGCCAGCAGCCAAGTCAGGGGCCTATACGAGCAGTACTTC
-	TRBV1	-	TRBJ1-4	CTSSQDNHRERRLFF	TGCACCAGCAGCCAAGATAACCACAGGGAAAGAAGACTGTTTTTT
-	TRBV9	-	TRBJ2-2	CASSVIPQGSNTGELFF	TGTGCCAGCAGCGTTATCCCACAGGGCTCGAACACCGGGGAGCTGTTTTTT
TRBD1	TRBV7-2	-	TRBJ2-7	CASSLGTGGMNVYEQYF	TGTGCCAGCAGCTTAGGGACAGGGGGAATGAATGTCTACGAGCAGTACTTC
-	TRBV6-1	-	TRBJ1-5	CASSEARLVGLPNQPQHF	TGTGCCAGCAGTGAAGCGCGTTTGGTCGGTCTGCCGAATCAGCCCCAGCATTTT
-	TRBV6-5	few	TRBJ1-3	CASSRFSGNTIYF	TGTGCCAGCAGTCGGTTCTCTGGAAACACCATATATTTT